Below, one T cell receptor beta chain is given with its context. The data were produced by immunoSEQ multiplex PCR, yet TCRdb's version contains in-frame clones alone and is incomplete. The profile shows 15,000 to 20,000 clones, almost 90% of them singletons. The sample comes from a study of T cells in pancreatic ductal adenocarcinoma. This CDR3 region has 16 residues. Trimming took off 7 bases at V and 0 bases at J, with 15 bases between the two ends. The germline V gene encodes CDR1 LNHDA and CDR2 SQIVND (reference sequence). The selected patients with pancreatic ductal adenocarcinoma had surgery but no neoadjuvant therapy.

Material for sequencing was PBMCs. This chain connects TRBV19 to TRBJ1-4, with a weak D call TRBD1 (6 bases). This sequence originates from a human donor with pancreatic ductal adenocarcinoma. The CDR3 here is CASMRRQDATNEKLFF. The CDR3 DNA is TGTGCCAGTATGCGGAGACAGGATGCAACTAATGAAAAACTGTTTTTT.